This T cell receptor (beta chain) stems from a study of cytomegalovirus exposure and HLA in healthy donors. Background on the study: As an earlier analysis found, 150 million to 200 million T cells yielded fewer than 130 million unique TCR beta sequences. Findings of the study overall: Immune exposure information available was restricted to CMV serostatus. In a later analysis, TCR beta V- and J-gene trimming showed a link to a missense DCLRE1C variant.

The CDR3 has 16 amino acids. V was trimmed by 0 bases and J by 5 bases, leaving 13 bases between them. Germline CDR1 reads MNHNY; CDR2 reads SVGAGI (reference sequence). 60 Vbeta and 13 Jbeta primers were used in PCR. Data came from immunoSEQ multiplex PCR; TCRdb stores just in-frame clones and leaves some out. The table includes about 190,000 clones, more than 80% detected once. Note on this clone: Its antigen remains unknown.

Sequenced: PBMCs. The genes are TRBV6-6 and TRBJ2-2; D might be TRBD1 (6 bases). This sequence originates from a woman aged 50 to 60 in good health and CMV-seropositive. CDR3 coding DNA: TGTGCCAGCAGTTACTCTGAGAGGGGGTTGACCGGGGAGCTGTTTTTT. It specifies CASSYSERGLTGELFF.